Shown below are 2 T cell receptor beta chains from a single sample sequenced in a study of blood T cells in healthy people across ages. Using a J-beta primer mix together with a sample-barcoded 5' primer, a second PCR was run for roughly 7 to 11 cycles. TCRdb re-analysed the 5' RACE reads in MiXCR, keeping a single row per CDR3 protein. The repertoire has 600,000 or so distinct CDR3 sequences, roughly 31% of them found once; the top ten carry about a sixth. The source material was blood. The receptors were gathered from a woman older than 75 in good health.

This clonotype appeared a few times. The V call is TRBV15, the J call TRBJ1-1, with 8 bases lining up with TRBD1. The germline V gene has CDR1 LNHNV and CDR2 YYDKDF (reference sequence). The CDR3 runs 15 residues. Germline trimming cut 3 bases from V and 0 bases from J; bases unmatched to any gene: 3. The CDR3 sequence: CATSRQGAMNTEAFF. The CDR3 DNA sequence: TGTGCCACCAGCAGGCAGGGGGCAATGAACACTGAAGCTTTCTTT.

At least ten counts were recorded for this clonotype. The chain carries TRBV20-1 and TRBJ2-4; D may be TRBD2 (5 bases). The length of the CDR3 is 16 residues. V was pared by 3 bases and J by 2 bases, with 17 bases between. Germline V CDR1 and CDR2: DFQATT, SNEGSKA (reference sequence). As DNA, the CDR3 is TGCAGTGCTAGGGACCGGGGTCTATGGACCAAAAACATTCAGTACTTC. Encoded protein: CSARDRGLWTKNIQYF.